This T cell receptor (beta chain) was retrieved from a study of shared T cell receptors in the human thymus. Measured with immunoSEQ multiplex PCR; TCRdb has only the in-frame clones, and not every one. The sample has 500,000 to 750,000 clones, around nine tenths seen once; the top ten hold approximately 0.01%. This sample also appeared in a second study, on human thymus T cells. That report adds: Thymic tissue was derived from resections collected during corrective heart surgery. The authors found apparently biased V and J gene usage in thymic and blood repertoires.

The specimen sequenced was thymocytes. The clonotype comes from a boy in the first two years of life with a congenital heart defect.

The chain's CDR3 is CASSPGTLQFF. The CDR3 DNA follows: TGTGCCAGCAGCCCGGGGACTCTGCAGTTCTTC. The chain joins TRBV14 to TRBJ2-1, with D possibly matching TRBD2 (6 bases). CDR3 length: 11 amino acids. The germline V and J ends were trimmed by 4 bases and 12 bases, with 10 bases remaining between them. The germline CDR1 and CDR2 sequences are SGHDN and FVKESK. Supplemented by reference TRBV14 and TRBJ2-1, the full variable domain reads EAGVTQFPSHSVIEKGQTVTLRCDPISGHDNLYWYRRVMGKEIKFLLHFVKESKQDESGMPNNRFLAERTGGTYSTLKVQPAELEDSGVYFCASSPGTLQFFGPGTRLTVL.